This entry lists 30 T cell receptor beta chains sequenced from one sample in a study of shared clonotypes between healthy human individuals. Repertoires were generated with immunoSEQ multiplex PCR, while TCRdb's copy carries only in-frame clones and drops some. The data contain under 2.5 million clones, under 95% of them singletons. Sequenced: naive CD4+ T cells from PBMCs. Subset noted: CD45RA+ positively selected. The source is a man younger than 30 in good health. Some clones in this sample may be carry-over from other donors' samples.

This clone has a handful of counts. Within the sample, other DNA sequences also encode this same CDR3. V usage is TRBV7-3 and J usage is TRBJ1-3, with D tentatively TRBD1 (5 bases). Germline lookup yields CDR1 SGHTA and CDR2 FQGTGA. Trimming took off 1 base at V and 0 bases at J, with 7 bases between the two ends. The CDR3 covers 15 residues. The CDR3 spells CASSLSRDSGNTIYF. CDR3 coding DNA: TGTGCCAGCAGCTTAAGCAGGGACTCTGGAAACACCATATATTTT.

This clone was detected once. The chain is built from TRBV13 and TRBJ2-7; TRBD1 matches at 9 bases. The ends lost 3 bases at V and 2 bases at J; junction bases unmatched: 2. Germline CDR1 PRHDT, CDR2 FYEKMQ (reference sequence). This CDR3 comprises 14 residues. The CDR3, as DNA: TGTGCCAGCAGCTTTAACAGGGGGCCCTACGAGCAGTACTTC. Translated, it gives CASSFNRGPYEQYF.

This clone was seen a single time. The rearrangement joins TRBV6-4 to TRBJ1-5; D perhaps matches TRBD1 (6 bases). The CDR3 has 13 residues. Looked up from germline, CDR1 is MRHNA and CDR2 is SNTAGT. With 4 bases removed from V and 4 bases from J, the gap between germline ends came to 8 bases. CDR3 nucleotides: TGTGCCAGCAGTGGGACAGAAAATCAGCCCCAGCATTTT. It codes for CASSGTENQPQHF.

The rearrangement joins TRBV7-2 to TRBJ2-1; 10 bases fit TRBD2. This CDR3 has 17 residues. V dropped 3 bases and J dropped 7; count of bases not matched to a gene: 12. CDR1 and CDR2 (germline): SGHTA, FQGNSA. The CDR3 here is CASSFIRASGSLNEQFF. In nucleotides, the CDR3 is TGTGCCAGCAGCTTTATTAGGGCTAGCGGGAGCTTGAATGAGCAGTTCTTC.

The rearrangement links TRBV6-5 to TRBJ1-2; D is uncertain. The ends were cut back, 1 base at V and 4 bases at J, with 13 bases in the middle. This CDR3 is built from 15 residues. Germline V gives CDR1 MNHEY, CDR2 SVGAGI. In nucleotides, the CDR3 is TGTGCCAGCAGTTACTTACCCGGCGGGCCCTATGGCTACACCTTC. It translates to CASSYLPGGPYGYTF.

CDR3 nucleotide sequence: TGTGCCAGCGCCCCGGGACAGAGGGCCTACAATGAGCAGTTCTTC. It specifies CASAPGQRAYNEQFF. This sequence joins TRBV2 and TRBJ2-1; 7 bases align to TRBD1. This CDR3 is 15 amino acids long. Trimming cost V 8 bases and J 2 bases; bases outside gene matches: 9. CDR1 SNHLY and CDR2 FYNNEI come from the germline V gene.

The chain uses TRBV5-1 and TRBJ2-1; 15 nucleotides match TRBD2. The germline V gene encodes CDR1 SGHRS and CDR2 YFSETQ. Unmatched junction bases numbered 5, after V lost 2 bases and J lost 8 bases. CDR3 length equals 16 residues. The DNA for the CDR3 is TGCGCCAGCAGCTTTGGACTAGCGGGAGGGCTCGATGAGCAGTTCTTC. Its translation is CASSFGLAGGLDEQFF.

V gene TRBV9 combines with J gene TRBJ1-2; no reliable D call. CDR1 and CDR2 from the germline V gene are SGDLS and YYNGEE. V gave up 1 base and J gave up 8 bases, with 9 bases separating them. The CDR3 sequence is 12 residues long. CDR3 coding DNA: TGTGCCAGCAGCGTACGCAGGAGCGGCTACACCTTC. Translation: CASSVRRSGYTF.

Here the CDR3 DNA reads TGTGCCTGGAGTCGGTTGGGGGTGGAAACTGAAGCTTTCTTT. Translating gives CAWSRLGVETEAFF. The chain couples TRBV30 to TRBJ1-1, with D possibly matching TRBD1 (5 bases). This CDR3 region has 14 residues. Between the trimmed V and J ends, which lost 2 bases and 5 bases, there was a span of 15 bases. CDR1 GTSNPN and CDR2 SVGIG come from the germline V gene (reference sequence).

The table lists this clone with a count of one. Possible read error: a much larger clone is one base away. This sequence joins TRBV9 and TRBJ1-1; maybe TRBD1 (5 bases). The CDR3 has 13 amino acids. Per germline, CDR1 SGDLS and CDR2 YYNGEE. V was clipped by 4 bases and J by 1 base, with 8 bases between them. CDR3 coding DNA: TGTGCCAGCAGCTCAGGACAGAACACTGAAGCTTTCTTT. Encoded protein: CASSSGQNTEAFF.

The chain combines TRBV7-9 with TRBJ1-2, with unresolved D. Per the germline V gene, CDR1 is SEHNR and CDR2 is FQNEAQ (reference sequence). This CDR3 is built from 14 residues. V lost 2 bases to trimming and J lost 3 bases, with 10 bases between them. In DNA, the CDR3 is TGTGCCAGCAGCTTACTTCTCGAAGACTATGGCTACACCTTC. This gives the protein CASSLLLEDYGYTF.

This chain joins TRBV5-1 and TRBJ2-5; D gene unclear. CDR3 length equals 14 residues. Trimming stripped 2 bases from V and 0 bases from J, with 8 bases between. Germline lookup yields CDR1 SGHRS and CDR2 YFSETQ. The CDR3 DNA sequence: TGCGCCAGCAGCTTTGTGGGGAACCAAGAGACCCAGTACTTC. Protein: CASSFVGNQETQYF.

This clone was observed once. This chain joins TRBV7-9 and TRBJ2-2; no clear D. V was trimmed by 5 bases and J by 6 bases, leaving 13 bases between them. This CDR3 has 14 amino acids. CDR1 is SEHNR and CDR2 is FQNEAQ in the germline V gene (reference sequence). CDR3 region: CASSPSFGAGELFF. CDR3 in DNA: TGTGCCAGCAGCCCCTCCTTTGGCGCCGGGGAGCTGTTTTTT.

The chain links TRBV28 to TRBJ1-2; no clear D. The CDR3 is 13 amino acids. Trimming cost V 2 bases and J 7 bases, with 11 bases left between them. Germline loops: CDR1 MDHEN, CDR2 SYDVKM. The CDR3 bases are TGTGCCAGCAGTTTAAGCCTTAAAGGTGGCTACACCTTC. Residues: CASSLSLKGGYTF.

This chain connects TRBV2 to TRBJ2-2; weak D call: TRBD1 (6 bases). Germline-derived CDR1 and CDR2 are SNHLY and FYNNEI. The length of the CDR3 is 15 residues. V shed 4 bases and J shed 3 bases, with 12 bases lying between them. The CDR3 spells CASSGGPLDTGELFF. DNA of the CDR3: TGTGCCAGCAGTGGGGGGCCCTTGGACACCGGGGAGCTGTTTTTT.

The sample holds a few counts of this clone. Other nucleotide sequences from this sample produce the same CDR3. This chain uses TRBV5-1 with TRBJ2-5; D unresolved. This CDR3 has 13 residues. Trimming left V 0 bases short and J 3 bases short, with 6 bases between. Per germline, CDR1 SGHRS and CDR2 YFSETQ. The CDR3 loop is CASSLAPEETQYF. As DNA, the CDR3 is TGCGCCAGCAGCTTGGCCCCCGAAGAGACCCAGTACTTC.

The chain uses TRBV7-9 and TRBJ2-1; 12 positions agree with TRBD1. J lost 7 bases, V lost 5 bases, and 6 bases had no gene match. Germline values: CDR1 SEHNR, CDR2 FQNEAQ (reference sequence). This CDR3 has 15 amino acids. CDR3 nucleotides: TGTGCCAGCAGCCCACCGGGACAGGGGGCGAATGAGCAGTTCTTC. It yields the protein CASSPPGQGANEQFF.

This clone was counted between two and nine times. At the DNA level, this CDR3 is encoded by other sequences in the same sample as well. This sequence joins TRBV10-3 and TRBJ2-7; D not certain. The CDR3 loop spans 11 amino acids. Germline V gene data show CDR1 as ENHRY and CDR2 as SYGVKD. Trimming took 0 bases from V and 5 from J, leaving 2 bases between them. In DNA form, the CDR3 reads TGTGCCATCAGTGAGTCGAACGAGCAGTACTTC. It codes for CAISESNEQYF.

About this clone itself: Other DNA sequences in the sample encode the same CDR3. This rearrangement joins TRBV30 to TRBJ2-3; D gene unclear. Germline values: CDR1 GTSNPN, CDR2 SVGIG (reference sequence). The CDR3 has 13 amino acids. V lost 3 bases and J lost 0, with 7 bases in between. CDR3: CAWSSGSTDTQYF. DNA of the CDR3: TGTGCCTGGAGCTCCGGGAGCACAGATACGCAGTATTTT. The full variable domain, rest sourced from reference TRBV30 and TRBJ2-3, is SQTIHQWPATLVQPVGSPLSLECTVEGTSNPNLYWYRQAAGRGLQLLFYSVGIGQISSEVPQNLSASRPQDRQFILSSKKLLLSDSGFYLCAWSSGSTDTQYFGPGTRLTVL.

Only one count was recorded for this clone. The gene calls are TRBV19 and TRBJ2-2; TRBD1 matches at 7 bases. The CDR3 is 13 amino acids. From germline, CDR1 is LNHDA and CDR2 SQIVND (reference sequence). Trimming removed 9 bases from V and 3 bases from J; junction bases left unmatched: 4. CDR3 nucleotides: TGTGCCAGCGGACAGGTGTACACCGGGGAGCTGTTTTTT. It translates to CASGQVYTGELFF.

The rearrangement joins TRBV6-5 to TRBJ1-3, with D maybe TRBD1 (5 bases). Trimming cost V 6 bases and J 4 bases, with 10 bases left between them. Germline CDR1 reads MNHEY; CDR2 reads SVGAGI. This CDR3 has 13 amino acids. The CDR3 DNA reads as TGTGCCAGCAGGATGACAGTGGGAAACACCATATATTTT. Encoded protein: CASRMTVGNTIYF.

The V and J genes are TRBV30 and TRBJ2-7, with TRBD1 matching over 7 bases. The CDR3 extends over 14 amino acids. Germline CDR1 is GTSNPN and CDR2 is SVGIG (reference sequence). Unmatched junction bases numbered 8, after V lost 2 bases and J lost 4 bases. CDR3 bases: TGTGCCTGGAGTCTATGGGACAGTTTGTACGAGCAGTACTTC. It codes for CAWSLWDSLYEQYF.

The rearrangement uses TRBV2 and TRBJ1-1; D is unresolved. In germline, CDR1 is SNHLY, CDR2 FYNNEI. V was trimmed by 8 bases and J by 1 base, leaving 11 bases between them. The CDR3 is 13 residues long. CDR3 DNA sequence: TGTGCCAGCCGACACGAGACGAACACTGAAGCTTTCTTT. Amino acids: CASRHETNTEAFF.

The chain carries TRBV4-1 and TRBJ1-5; possible D gene TRBD1, 6 bases. The CDR3 length is 15 residues. V was cut by 4 bases and J by 14 bases, with 24 bases left in between. Germline V gene lookup returns CDR1 MGHRA and CDR2 YSYEKL. CDR3 nucleotide sequence: TGCGCCAGCAGCCGGGTAGGGACATTGATTCCCGTGAAGCATTTT. Translation gives CASSRVGTLIPVKHF.

J is TRBJ1-5 and V is TRBV11-2; no clear D. V lost 4 bases and J lost 8, with 27 bases in between. There are 18 residues in the CDR3. Per germline, CDR1 SGHAT and CDR2 FQNNGV. CDR3 DNA sequence: TGTGCCAGCAGCTCCGGCAAGGGTCCTCAGGAGGGATGGGAGCCCCAGCATTTT. Amino acids: CASSSGKGPQEGWEPQHF.

The genes are TRBV7-6 and TRBJ1-1, with D unclear. CDR1 and CDR2 (germline): SGHVS, FNYEAQ. This CDR3 is built from 14 residues. Trimming left V 1 base short and J 0 bases short, with 6 bases between. CDR3 DNA: TGTGCCAGCAGCTTAGGGAACATGAACACTGAAGCTTTCTTT. It encodes CASSLGNMNTEAFF.

The chain combines TRBV7-9 with TRBJ2-2; D is perhaps TRBD1 or TRBD2 (5 bases each). The ends were cut back, 5 bases at V and 6 bases at J, with 19 bases in the middle. Germline CDR1 SEHNR, CDR2 FQNEAQ (reference sequence). The CDR3 is 16 residues long. DNA for the CDR3: TGTGCCAGCAGCCCAAGGCCGGGACCGCGGGCCGGGGAGCTGTTTTTT. Translating it yields CASSPRPGPRAGELFF.

The chain has TRBV2 and TRBJ1-5; D may be TRBD1 (5 bases). Trimming shortened V by 7 bases and J by 1 base, and 14 bases separated the two germline ends. This CDR3 comprises 15 residues. The germline V gene has CDR1 SNHLY and CDR2 FYNNEI. The CDR3 DNA reads as TGTGCCAGCATGAGGCAGGGTGGGAGCAATCAGCCCCAGCATTTT. This encodes CASMRQGGSNQPQHF. Combining the CDR3 with reference TRBV2 and TRBJ1-5 gives the whole variable domain EPEVTQTPSHQVTQMGQEVILRCVPISNHLYFYWYRQILGQKVEFLVSFYNNEISEKSEIFDDQFSVERPDGSNFTLKIRSTKLEDSAMYFCASMRQGGSNQPQHFGDGTRLSIL.

This chain connects TRBV25-1 to TRBJ2-7, with unresolved D. Germline V gene data show CDR1 as MGHDK and CDR2 as SYGVNS. Trimming removed 3 bases at V and 2 bases at J, with 11 bases between. This CDR3 spans 14 amino acids. As DNA, the CDR3 is TGTGCCAGCAGTGACGAGCAGCGAACCTACGAGCAGTACTTC. This sequence encodes CASSDEQRTYEQYF.

The sample holds a few counts of this clone. The chain recombines TRBV19 with TRBJ1-4, with 10 positions matching TRBD1. CDR3 length: 14 amino acids. V was clipped by 9 bases and J by 6 bases; unmatched bases: 7. CDR1 is LNHDA and CDR2 is SQIVND in the germline V gene (reference sequence). The chain's CDR3 is CASRRDRGDEKLFF. Here the CDR3 DNA reads TGTGCCAGCCGAAGGGACAGGGGAGATGAAAAACTGTTTTTT.